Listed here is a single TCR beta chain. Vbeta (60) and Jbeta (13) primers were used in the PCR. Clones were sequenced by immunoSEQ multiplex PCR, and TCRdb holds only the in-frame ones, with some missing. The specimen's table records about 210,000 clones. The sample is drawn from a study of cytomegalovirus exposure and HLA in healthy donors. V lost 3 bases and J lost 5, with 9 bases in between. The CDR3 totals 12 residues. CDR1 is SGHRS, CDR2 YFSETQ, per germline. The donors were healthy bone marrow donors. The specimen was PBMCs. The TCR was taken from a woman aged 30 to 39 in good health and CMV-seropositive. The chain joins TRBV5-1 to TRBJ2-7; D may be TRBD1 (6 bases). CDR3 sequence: CASSSQGNEQYF. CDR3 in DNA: TGCGCCAGCAGCTCACAGGGTAACGAGCAGTACTTC.